The clone carrying this T cell receptor beta chain was observed a single time. The antigen is undetermined. The source of the sample is a study of Tregs in tolerant kidney transplant recipients. Study background: An approximately three-day belatacept mixed lymphocyte reaction, sometimes plus 5-day graft donor restimulation, preceded CD4+CD25+CD127- sorting. Sorting used antibodies to exclude donor cells. Overall study results and limits: Few patients were studied, so findings need validation in larger groups. Biological reproducibility was not directly addressed in this study.

The repertoire was sequenced with immunoSEQ multiplex PCR; TCRdb's copy has only in-frame clones and lacks some. The repertoire has more than 30,000 clones, about 79% of them found once; the top ten carry 2% to 2.5%. The CDR3 length is 16 residues. Trimming shortened V by 1 base and J by 6 bases, and 16 bases separated the two germline ends. The V gene's germline CDR1 is MGHRA and CDR2 YSYEKL. This receptor was identified in a human donor in good health. Input material: Tregs from blood cultured with allogeneic cells. The rearrangement joins TRBV4-1 to TRBJ2-1, with D perhaps TRBD1 or TRBD2 (5 bases each). DNA for the CDR3: TGCGCCAGCAGCCAAGCCCTGGGACGCCTTGGCAATGAGCAGTTCTTC. Amino acids: CASSQALGRLGNEQFF.